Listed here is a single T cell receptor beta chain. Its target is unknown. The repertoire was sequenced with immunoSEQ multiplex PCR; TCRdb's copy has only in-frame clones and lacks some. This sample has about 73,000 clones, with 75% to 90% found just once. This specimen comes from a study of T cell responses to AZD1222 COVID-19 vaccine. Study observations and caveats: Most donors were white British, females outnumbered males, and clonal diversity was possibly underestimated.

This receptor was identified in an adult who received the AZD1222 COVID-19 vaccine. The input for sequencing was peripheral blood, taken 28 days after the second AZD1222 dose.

CDR3 DNA: TGTGCCACCAGTGGGGCAGGGATTGATGAAAAACTGTTTTTT. Its protein is CATSGAGIDEKLFF. The gene calls are TRBV24-1 and TRBJ1-4; D possibly corresponds to TRBD1 (5 bases). The CDR3 totals 14 residues. V lost 5 bases and J 6 bases, leaving 12 bases between the germline ends. Germline assignment: CDR1 KGHDR and CDR2 SFDVKD.